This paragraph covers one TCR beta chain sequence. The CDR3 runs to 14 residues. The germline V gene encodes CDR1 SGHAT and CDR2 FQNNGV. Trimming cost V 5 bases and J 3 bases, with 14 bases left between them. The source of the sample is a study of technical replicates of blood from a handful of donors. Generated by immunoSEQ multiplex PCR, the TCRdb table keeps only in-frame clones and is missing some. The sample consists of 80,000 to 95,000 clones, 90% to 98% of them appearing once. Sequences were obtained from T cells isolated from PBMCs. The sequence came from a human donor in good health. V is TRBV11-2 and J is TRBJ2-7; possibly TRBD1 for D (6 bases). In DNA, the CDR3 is TGTGCCAGCAGCAAGCTAATCAGGGGCTACGAGCAGTACTTC. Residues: CASSKLIRGYEQYF.